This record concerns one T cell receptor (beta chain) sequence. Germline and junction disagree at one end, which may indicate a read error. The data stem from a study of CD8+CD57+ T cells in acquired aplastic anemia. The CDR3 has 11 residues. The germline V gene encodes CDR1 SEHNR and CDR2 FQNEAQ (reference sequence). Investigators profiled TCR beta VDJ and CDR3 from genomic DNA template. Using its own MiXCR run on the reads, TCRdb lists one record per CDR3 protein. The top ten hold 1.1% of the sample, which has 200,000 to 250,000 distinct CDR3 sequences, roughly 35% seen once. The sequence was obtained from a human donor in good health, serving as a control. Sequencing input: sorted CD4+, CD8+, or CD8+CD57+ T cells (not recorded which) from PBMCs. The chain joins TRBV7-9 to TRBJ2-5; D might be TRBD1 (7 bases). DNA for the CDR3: TGTGCCAGCCAGGGGGGAGAGGCCCAGTACTTC. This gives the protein CASQGGEAQYF.